These 25 T cell receptor beta chains share one sample of origin, sequenced in a study of blood T cell repertoires in COVID-19. The data were produced by immunoSEQ multiplex PCR, yet TCRdb's version contains in-frame clones alone and is incomplete. This table holds about 250,000 clones, 85% to 90% found once. Sequencing used peripheral blood. The origin of the receptors is a woman aged 55-70 years with COVID-19, enrolled during active disease.

The chain joins TRBV7-8 to TRBJ1-1; no firm D call. Per the germline V gene, CDR1 is SGHVS and CDR2 is FQNEAQ. V lost 1 base, J lost 5 bases, and 8 bases lay in between. The CDR3 contains 13 residues. DNA for the CDR3: TGTGCCAGCAGCTTAGAGGGAGGGACTGAAGCTTTCTTT. The encoded protein is CASSLEGGTEAFF.

CDR3 nucleotides: TGTGCCAGCAGTCCCAGGGCCACGAACACTGAAGCTTTCTTT. Its translation is CASSPRATNTEAFF. This sequence joins TRBV6-5 and TRBJ1-1; TRBD1 might be the D (5 bases). Germline V gene lookup returns CDR1 MNHEY and CDR2 SVGAGI. V gave up 5 bases and J gave up 1 base, with 11 bases separating them. The CDR3 sequence is 14 residues long.

The chain links TRBV25-1 to TRBJ2-7; no definite D call. This CDR3 comprises 13 residues. Germline V gene sequence: CDR1 MGHDK, CDR2 SYGVNS. V was cut by 4 bases and J by 3 bases, with 10 bases left in between. The CDR3 region is CASSGRPLYEQYF. CDR3 DNA: TGTGCCAGCAGTGGCAGGCCCCTCTACGAGCAGTACTTC.

A few counts support this clone. The J gene is TRBJ2-2, the V gene TRBV4-2, with 7 nucleotides matching TRBD1. The trim removed 5 bases at V and 3 bases at J, leaving 6 bases unmatched. Germline CDR1 reads LGHNA; CDR2 reads YNFKEQ. The CDR3 consists of 15 residues. The CDR3 coding sequence is TGTGCCAGCAGCAAGGACAGGTCTTACACCGGGGAGCTGTTTTTT. This sequence encodes CASSKDRSYTGELFF.

The V and J genes are TRBV10-3 and TRBJ1-2; D is perhaps TRBD1 (6 bases). The germline gives CDR1 ENHRY, CDR2 SYGVKD. This CDR3 is built from 13 residues. The germline V and J ends were trimmed by 7 bases and 0 bases, with 9 bases remaining between them. The chain's CDR3 is CAITDSPNYGYTF. The CDR3 DNA follows: TGTGCCATCACGGACAGCCCTAACTATGGCTACACCTTC.

This clone was seen a single time. The chain employs TRBV4-3 and TRBJ1-1; D remains ambiguous. V was cut by 6 bases and J by 3 bases, with 11 bases left in between. The CDR3 is 13 amino acids. Germline values: CDR1 LGHNA, CDR2 YSLEER. The CDR3 sequence is CASSLNQDTEAFF. The CDR3 nucleotides are TGCGCCAGCAGTCTCAACCAGGACACTGAAGCTTTCTTT.

For the CDR3, the DNA is TGTGCCAGCACCGCCGGGGGAGGGGGAGTTTATGGCTACACCTTC. Protein product: CASTAGGGGVYGYTF. V is TRBV7-2 and J is TRBJ1-2, with a tentative D call TRBD1 (6 bases). Trimming shortened V by 7 bases and J by 5 bases, and 20 bases separated the two germline ends. This CDR3 has 15 amino acids. From germline, CDR1 is SGHTA and CDR2 FQGNSA.

The V call is TRBV19, the J call TRBJ1-2; D may be TRBD1 (6 bases). The CDR3 loop spans 15 amino acids. V was trimmed by 9 bases and J by 2 bases, leaving 19 bases between them. In germline, CDR1 is LNHDA, CDR2 SQIVND (reference sequence). CDR3 in amino acids: CASLNTRTANYGYTF. The CDR3 DNA follows: TGTGCCAGCCTAAACACCCGGACAGCGAACTATGGCTACACCTTC.

This sequence joins TRBV30 and TRBJ1-2; possible D gene TRBD1, 6 bases. V lost 0 bases and J lost 2, with 22 bases in between. Germline CDR1 reads GTSNPN; CDR2 reads SVGIG (reference sequence). The CDR3 is made up of 18 amino acids. The CDR3 loop is CAWSVFLPGDKYNYGYTF. The DNA of the CDR3 is TGTGCCTGGAGTGTATTTCTACCAGGGGACAAGTACAACTATGGCTACACCTTC.

This chain uses TRBV19 with TRBJ1-2; D not resolved. Germline lookup yields CDR1 LNHDA and CDR2 SQIVND (reference sequence). V lost 7 bases and J lost 0, with 15 bases in between. The length of the CDR3 is 15 residues. CDR3 in amino acids: CASIPSGGTNYGYTF. Written as DNA, the CDR3 is TGTGCCAGTATCCCCTCGGGAGGGACTAACTATGGCTACACCTTC. Variable domain in full (rest from reference TRBV19 and TRBJ1-2): DGGITQSPKYLFRKEGQNVTLSCEQNLNHDAMYWYRQDPGQGLRLIYYSQIVNDFQKGDIAEGYSVSREKKESFPLTVTSAQKNPTAFYLCASIPSGGTNYGYTFGSGTRLTVV.

This clone was observed once. The rearrangement links TRBV30 to TRBJ1-1; 7 nucleotides line up with TRBD1. In germline, CDR1 is GTSNPN, CDR2 SVGIG (reference sequence). This CDR3 has 16 amino acids. V gave up 0 bases and J gave up 4 bases; unmatched junction bases: 11. The CDR3 reads CAWSVVGTGVGTEAFF. The CDR3 DNA follows: TGTGCCTGGAGTGTCGTAGGAACAGGGGTCGGCACTGAAGCTTTCTTT.

Turning to this clone: One end of the junction fails to match germline, which may point to a read error. This chain links TRBV27 with TRBJ2-1, with TRBD2 matching 11 bases. The CDR3 is 17 residues long. Germline V CDR1 and CDR2: MNHEY, SMNVEV (reference sequence). CDR3 in DNA: TGTGCAAGCACCGGGTTCACGACTAGCGGGGCCTACAATGAGCAGTTCTTC. It translates to CASTGFTTSGAYNEQFF.

The J gene is TRBJ1-4, the V gene TRBV19; unclear D gene. Trimming cost V 7 bases and J 7 bases, with 13 bases left between them. The germline V gene has CDR1 LNHDA and CDR2 SQIVND (reference sequence). The CDR3 has 13 residues. In DNA form, the CDR3 reads TGTGCCAGTACCGGAGGCACGAGTGAAAAACTGTTTTTT. Encoded protein: CASTGGTSEKLFF.

Only one count was recorded for this clone. The chain recombines TRBV6-1 with TRBJ1-2, with 7 bases that match TRBD1. V shed 1 base, J shed 5 bases, and the junction held 7 bases outside the gene matches. CDR1 and CDR2 (germline): MNHNS, SASEGT. The CDR3 covers 15 residues. The CDR3 sequence: CASSEVRQGVYGYTF. The CDR3 nucleotides read TGTGCCAGCAGTGAAGTTCGGCAGGGGGTTTATGGCTACACCTTC.

V is TRBV9 and J is TRBJ2-7; TRBD1 matches 8 bases. This CDR3 is 14 amino acids long. Germline V gene lookup returns CDR1 SGDLS and CDR2 YYNGEE. Trimming at V came to 0 bases and at J to 2 bases, leaving 1 base not matched to a gene. This CDR3 is CASSVGGQAYEQYF. CDR3 nucleotides: TGTGCCAGCAGCGTAGGGGGACAGGCCTACGAGCAGTACTTC.

This chain links TRBV6-5 with TRBJ1-1, with a weak D call TRBD1 (6 bases). The CDR3 has 16 amino acids. From germline, CDR1 is MNHEY and CDR2 SVGAGI. V lost 4 bases to trimming and J lost 3 bases, with 18 bases between them. This CDR3 is CASSWGGAMDYTEAFF. CDR3 sequence (DNA): TGTGCCAGCAGTTGGGGGGGGGCAATGGATTACACTGAAGCTTTCTTT.

This rearrangement joins TRBV10-3 to TRBJ1-6; tentatively, D is TRBD1 (5 bases). Germline V gene sequence: CDR1 ENHRY, CDR2 SYGVKD. V was clipped by 3 bases and J by 4 bases, with 10 bases between them. The CDR3 is made up of 15 amino acids. The CDR3 region has the DNA TGTGCCATCAGTGATGGGGCCCCTTATAATTCACCCCTCCACTTT. Translating it yields CAISDGAPYNSPLHF.

The chain combines TRBV3-1 (or the pseudogene TRBV3-2) with TRBJ1-6; the D is unclear. The CDR3 runs 13 residues. Between the trimmed V and J ends, which lost 1 base and 7 bases, there was a span of 5 bases. The germline V gene encodes CDR1 LGHDT and CDR2 YNNKEL (reference sequence). CDR3 in DNA: TGTGCCAGCAGCCAAGGGAGGAATTCACCCCTCCACTTT. It is translated as CASSQGRNSPLHF.

The rearrangement links TRBV29-1 to TRBJ2-7, with D tentatively TRBD1 (6 bases). Germline V CDR1 and CDR2: SQVTM, ANQGSEA. The CDR3 length is 14 residues. The ends were cut back, 5 bases at V and 5 bases at J, with 19 bases in the middle. CDR3 DNA sequence: TGCAGCGTTAGGTTAGGTGGGCAGGGGAACGAGCAGTACTTC. Residues: CSVRLGGQGNEQYF.

The chain recombines TRBV11-2 with TRBJ1-2; D ambiguous. Per the germline V gene, CDR1 is SGHAT and CDR2 is FQNNGV. Trimming shortened V by 4 bases and J by 4 bases, and 4 bases separated the two germline ends. CDR3 length: 11 amino acids. Here the CDR3 reads CASSSVYGYTF. CDR3 DNA: TGTGCCAGCAGCTCCGTCTATGGCTACACCTTC.

The gene calls are TRBV30 and TRBJ2-1; 10 bases fit TRBD2. Trimming cost V 0 bases and J 4 bases; bases outside gene matches: 12. The CDR3 loop spans 18 amino acids. Germline-derived CDR1 and CDR2 are GTSNPN and SVGIG (reference sequence). CDR3 residues: CAWSVRLSLAGAYNEQFF. CDR3 sequence (DNA): TGTGCCTGGAGTGTACGATTGTCGCTAGCGGGGGCTTACAATGAGCAGTTCTTC.

The rearrangement links TRBV19 to TRBJ1-5; 7 bases line up with TRBD1. In germline, CDR1 is LNHDA, CDR2 SQIVND (reference sequence). The CDR3 consists of 18 residues. Trimming took 7 bases from V and 6 from J; bases not matched to a gene: 21. The CDR3 DNA reads as TGTGCCAGTACCCTTGGGGACAGCGGTTTGCGGGGTGGTCAGCCCCAGCATTTT. It translates to CASTLGDSGLRGGQPQHF.

The gene calls are TRBV19 and TRBJ1-2; TRBD1 aligns across 11 bases. The germline CDR1 and CDR2 sequences are LNHDA and SQIVND (reference sequence). Trimming cost V 2 bases and J 3 bases; bases outside gene matches: 11. The CDR3 runs 18 residues. CDR3 coding DNA: TGTGCCAGTAGTATACCTGCCGGGACAGGGGGATCGGACTATGGCTACACCTTC. It codes for CASSIPAGTGGSDYGYTF.

The chain recombines TRBV5-1 with TRBJ2-5; D possibly corresponds to TRBD1 (6 bases). The CDR3 spans 12 residues. Germline V gives CDR1 SGHRS, CDR2 YFSETQ. The V end was cut by 0 bases, the J end by 11 bases, with 11 bases between. CDR3 region: CASSLVQGHQYF. The CDR3 DNA reads TGCGCCAGCAGCTTGGTTCAGGGGCATCAGTACTTC.

This chain links TRBV7-7 with TRBJ2-3, with 8 bases fitting TRBD2. Germline assignment: CDR1 SSHAT and CDR2 FNYEAQ (reference sequence). The CDR3 is 14 amino acids. V dropped 1 base and J dropped 6; count of bases not matched to a gene: 3. The CDR3 spells CASSLGTSIDTQYF. For the CDR3, the DNA is TGTGCCAGCAGCTTAGGGACTAGCATTGATACGCAGTATTTT.